One sample yielded the 26 T cell receptor beta chains listed below, sequenced in a study of blood T cell repertoires in COVID-19. Assay used: immunoSEQ multiplex PCR; TCRdb lists only in-frame clones, some missing. This table holds 200,000 or so clones, about 80% found once. Sequences were obtained from peripheral blood. All receptors derive from a woman between 25 and 40 years old who had recovered from COVID-19.

This sequence joins TRBV3-1 (or the pseudogene TRBV3-2) and TRBJ1-5; D gene unclear. This CDR3 comprises 12 residues. Per germline, CDR1 LGHDT and CDR2 YNNKEL (reference sequence). Between the trimmed V and J ends, which lost 1 base and 8 bases, there was a span of 6 bases. The CDR3 coding sequence is TGTGCCAGCAGCCAAGGGGAGGAGCCCCAGCATTTT. Its translation: CASSQGEEPQHF.

CDR3 coding DNA: TGTGCCAGCAGCTCTGACAGAGTCAATTCTCCGTTCTTC. It encodes CASSSDRVNSPFF. This chain links TRBV5-6 with TRBJ2-1; D might be TRBD1 (5 bases). The V end lost 3 bases, the J end lost 15 bases, and 19 bases lay between the germline ends. This CDR3 has 13 residues. The V gene's germline CDR1 is SGHDT and CDR2 YYEEEE.

The chain uses TRBV7-3 and TRBJ1-1; D might be TRBD1 (6 bases). Germline V lookup: CDR1 SGHTA, CDR2 FQGTGA. The ends were cut back, 5 bases at V and 3 bases at J, with 10 bases in the middle. The CDR3 covers 13 residues. The CDR3 DNA sequence: TGTGCCAGCAGCCCCAAGGGGGACACTGAAGCTTTCTTT. Protein: CASSPKGDTEAFF.

This rearrangement joins TRBV10-1 to TRBJ2-5; D remains unclear. CDR3 length: 15 amino acids. Deletions cut 4 bases from V and 1 base from J, with 13 bases between. Germline lookup yields CDR1 WNHNN and CDR2 SYGVQD (reference sequence). CDR3 loop: CASSVATGSQETQYF. The CDR3 DNA sequence: TGCGCCAGCAGTGTGGCGACTGGATCCCAAGAGACCCAGTACTTC.

This rearrangement joins TRBV12-5 to TRBJ2-3; D remains unclear. CDR3 length: 13 residues. Germline lookup yields CDR1 LGHNT and CDR2 FRNRAP. Trimming shortened V by 6 bases and J by 1 base, and 8 bases separated the two germline ends. The CDR3 bases are TGTGCTAGTGGCCCCGGAGGCACAGATACGCAGTATTTT. Amino acid sequence: CASGPGGTDTQYF.

This clone occurred a few times. The rearrangement links TRBV15 to TRBJ2-1; D is undetermined. The CDR3 consists of 13 residues. Germline V gene lookup returns CDR1 LNHNV and CDR2 YYDKDF (reference sequence). Trimming removed 3 bases at V and 7 bases at J, with 10 bases between. CDR3 bases: TGTGCCACCAGCAGCCGATACAATAATGAGCAGTTCTTC. This encodes CATSSRYNNEQFF.

This clone was counted between two and nine times. The rearrangement joins TRBV28 to TRBJ1-2; D is possibly TRBD1 (6 bases). Trimming shortened V by 4 bases and J by 2 bases, and 11 bases separated the two germline ends. This CDR3 is 14 amino acids long. CDR1 and CDR2 from the germline V gene are MDHEN and SYDVKM. CDR3 in DNA: TGTGCCAGCAGTTCCGCTGACAGGAACTATGGCTACACCTTC. It is translated as CASSSADRNYGYTF.

This clone has a handful of counts. J is TRBJ1-2 and V is TRBV28, with 10 bases aligning to TRBD1. CDR1 is MDHEN and CDR2 is SYDVKM in the germline V gene. This CDR3 contains 14 residues. V shed 4 bases and J 4 bases; nucleotides not matched to a gene: 3. In DNA form, the CDR3 reads TGTGCCAGCAGTTCCGGGACAGGGGTCTATGGCTACACCTTC. This sequence encodes CASSSGTGVYGYTF.

The V gene is TRBV7-6, the J gene TRBJ1-1; 8 nucleotides agree with TRBD1. With 2 bases clipped from V and 3 bases from J, the junction kept 8 bases outside the gene matches. The CDR3 has 16 residues. CDR1 and CDR2 from the germline V gene are SGHVS and FNYEAQ. The chain's CDR3 is CASSLRPGQADTEAFF. As DNA, the CDR3 is TGTGCCAGCAGCTTACGGCCGGGACAGGCGGACACTGAAGCTTTCTTT.

The chain joins TRBV20-1 to TRBJ1-6; D unresolved. The V gene's germline CDR1 is DFQATT and CDR2 SNEGSKA (reference sequence). The V gene lost 3 bases and the J gene lost 8 bases, with 8 bases spanning the gap. The CDR3 is made up of 12 amino acids. CDR3 in amino acids: CSASTDYSPLHF. DNA of the CDR3: TGCAGTGCTAGTACAGATTATTCACCCCTCCACTTT.

This rearrangement joins TRBV28 to TRBJ2-7; 7 bases match TRBD1. This CDR3 has 13 residues. V lost 8 bases and J lost 2; bases outside the gene matches: 6. Germline V gene data show CDR1 as MDHEN and CDR2 as SYDVKM. This CDR3 reads CASHPQGAYEQYF. CDR3 sequence (DNA): TGTGCCAGCCATCCTCAGGGGGCCTACGAGCAGTACTTC.

V gene TRBV27 combines with J gene TRBJ2-6; tentatively, D is TRBD1 (6 bases). This CDR3 is built from 16 residues. Germline CDR1 and CDR2: MNHEY and SMNVEV (reference sequence). V shed 5 bases and J shed 0 bases, with 11 bases lying between them. CDR3: CASSLDRNSGANVLTF. The CDR3 DNA is TGTGCCAGCAGTCTAGACAGGAACTCTGGGGCCAACGTCCTGACTTTC.

This chain uses TRBV6-1 with TRBJ2-2; a weak D match, TRBD2 (5 bases). The germline CDR1 and CDR2 sequences are MNHNS and SASEGT. The CDR3 has 16 amino acids. The V gene lost 3 bases and the J gene lost 2 bases, with 13 bases spanning the gap. The CDR3 spells CASSDLGEANTGELFF. CDR3 in DNA: TGTGCCAGCAGTGACCTCGGGGAAGCCAACACCGGGGAGCTGTTTTTT.

This chain links TRBV2 with TRBJ2-1, with D possibly being TRBD1 (5 bases). Trimming shortened V by 5 bases and J by 9 bases, and 14 bases separated the two germline ends. The CDR3 runs to 13 residues. Germline V gene sequence: CDR1 SNHLY, CDR2 FYNNEI. In nucleotides, the CDR3 is TGTGCCAGCAGTCCCCCCTCCAGGGTTGAGCAGTTCTTC. It specifies CASSPPSRVEQFF.

This chain links TRBV19 with TRBJ2-7; tentatively, D is TRBD1 (5 bases). CDR3 size: 14 residues. V was clipped by 5 bases and J by 1 base, with 12 bases between them. CDR1 is LNHDA and CDR2 is SQIVND in the germline V gene (reference sequence). This CDR3 is CASSPLYRSYEQYF. As DNA, the CDR3 is TGTGCCAGTAGTCCCCTTTACAGGTCCTACGAGCAGTACTTC.

The chain carries TRBV4-1 and TRBJ2-2; the D is unclear. Germline V CDR1 and CDR2: MGHRA, YSYEKL. The CDR3 sequence is 14 residues long. V was pared by 4 bases and J by 5 bases, with 11 bases between. CDR3 DNA sequence: TGCGCCAGCAGCCCTAATCTCGGGACCGGGGAGCTGTTTTTT. Protein sequence: CASSPNLGTGELFF.

The DNA of the CDR3 is TGTGCCAGCAGCCCGGGGACTAACCTTGAGACCCAGTACTTC. Protein sequence: CASSPGTNLETQYF. The chain combines TRBV5-5 with TRBJ2-5; TRBD2 agrees at 7 bases. Trimming at V came to 4 bases and at J to 5 bases, leaving 8 bases not matched to a gene. The germline CDR1 and CDR2 sequences are SGHKS and YYEKEE (reference sequence). CDR3 length equals 14 residues.

This chain links TRBV3-1 (or the pseudogene TRBV3-2) with TRBJ2-7; tentatively, D is TRBD2 (5 bases). V was trimmed by 6 bases and J by 0 bases, leaving 9 bases between them. The CDR3 sequence is 13 residues long. CDR1 and CDR2 (germline): LGHDT, YNNKEL (reference sequence). CDR3 in amino acids: CASRSGISYEQYF. In DNA, the CDR3 is TGTGCCAGCAGGTCCGGGATCTCCTACGAGCAGTACTTC.

At least ten counts were recorded for this clone. The chain has TRBV5-6 and TRBJ1-2; tentative D call: TRBD1 (6 bases). This CDR3 is 12 amino acids long. From germline, CDR1 is SGHDT and CDR2 YYEEEE. V was clipped by 6 bases and J by 8 bases, with 14 bases between them. CDR3 in amino acids: CASIHAGVGYTF. CDR3 nucleotide sequence: TGTGCCAGCATCCACGCAGGGGTGGGCTACACCTTC.

The rearrangement joins TRBV3-1 (or the pseudogene TRBV3-2) to TRBJ2-3; tentative D call: TRBD2 (5 bases). Germline CDR1 and CDR2: LGHDT and YNNKEL (reference sequence). V lost 5 bases to trimming and J lost 1 base, with 10 bases between them. This CDR3 contains 14 residues. CDR3 residues: CASSKSGGTDTQYF. CDR3 in DNA: TGTGCCAGCAGCAAAAGCGGCGGCACAGATACGCAGTATTTT.

This clone has a handful of counts. The chain couples TRBV7-8 to TRBJ1-5; 9 bases align to TRBD1. The V and J ends lost 1 base and 5 bases, in that order; junction bases with no gene match: 3. The CDR3 is 15 amino acids. Looked up from germline, CDR1 is SGHVS and CDR2 is FQNEAQ. CDR3 bases: TGTGCCAGCAGCTTAGGGAACAGGGGGCATCAGCCCCAGCATTTT. Protein product: CASSLGNRGHQPQHF.

This clone was seen only a few times. CDR3 protein: CASSPSYLELYEQYF. The CDR3 nucleotides are TGTGCCAGCTCACCAAGTTACTTAGAATTGTACGAGCAGTACTTC. This chain joins TRBV18 and TRBJ2-7; D remains ambiguous. V shed 2 bases and J shed 4 bases, with 15 bases lying between them. CDR1 and CDR2 (germline): KGHSH, LQKENI. CDR3 length equals 15 residues.

The gene calls are TRBV28 and TRBJ1-5, with D possibly TRBD1 on 6 matching bases. The length of the CDR3 is 16 residues. V was shortened by 4 bases and J by 0 bases, with 13 bases between the two germline ends. The germline CDR1 and CDR2 sequences are MDHEN and SYDVKM. The CDR3 DNA sequence: TGTGCCAGCAGTTCACCGGGACAATATAGCAATCAGCCCCAGCATTTT. It specifies CASSSPGQYSNQPQHF.

The J gene is TRBJ1-1, the V gene TRBV6-6; weak D call: TRBD1 (5 bases). This CDR3 has 14 amino acids. Germline V gives CDR1 MNHNY, CDR2 SVGAGI (reference sequence). Trimming took off 3 bases at V and 1 base at J, with 9 bases between the two ends. The CDR3 loop is CASSYQGANTEAFF. As DNA, the CDR3 is TGTGCCAGCAGTTATCAGGGCGCGAACACTGAAGCTTTCTTT.

The V and J genes are TRBV7-2 and TRBJ1-1, with D possibly being TRBD1 (5 bases). The CDR3 extends over 15 amino acids. The germline gives CDR1 SGHTA, CDR2 FQGNSA. The V and J ends lost 4 bases and 0 bases respectively, with 12 bases between them. The CDR3 DNA follows: TGTGCCAGCAGCTCTAACAGGAATTTGAACACTGAAGCTTTCTTT. Encoded protein: CASSSNRNLNTEAFF.

The sample holds a few counts of this clone. The chain links TRBV7-3 to TRBJ2-1; possibly TRBD2 for D (6 bases). The germline V gene has CDR1 SGHTA and CDR2 FQGTGA. Deletions cut 1 base from V and 7 bases from J, with 8 bases between. This CDR3 contains 13 residues. The CDR3 region has the DNA TGTGCCAGCAGCTTAATGGGGGGAAATGAGCAGTTCTTC. It codes for CASSLMGGNEQFF.